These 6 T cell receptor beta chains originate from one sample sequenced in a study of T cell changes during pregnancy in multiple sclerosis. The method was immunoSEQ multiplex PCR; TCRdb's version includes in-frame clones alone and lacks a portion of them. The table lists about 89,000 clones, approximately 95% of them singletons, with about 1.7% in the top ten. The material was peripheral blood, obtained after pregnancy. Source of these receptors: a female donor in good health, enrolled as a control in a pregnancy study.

This CDR3 reads CASTPGGSNTEAFF. CDR3 sequence (DNA): TGTGCCAGCACGCCGGGAGGGTCGAACACTGAAGCTTTCTTT. The V and J genes are TRBV7-9 and TRBJ1-1; D gene uncertain. Trimming removed 7 bases at V and 1 base at J, with 13 bases between. CDR1 is SEHNR and CDR2 is FQNEAQ in the germline V gene (reference sequence). The CDR3 length is 14 residues.

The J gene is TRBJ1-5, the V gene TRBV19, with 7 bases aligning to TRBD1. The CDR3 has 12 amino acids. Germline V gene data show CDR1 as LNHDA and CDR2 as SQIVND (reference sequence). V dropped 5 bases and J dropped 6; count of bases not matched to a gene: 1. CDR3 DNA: TGTGCCAGTAGTGACAGGGTTCAGCCCCAGCATTTT. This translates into CASSDRVQPQHF.

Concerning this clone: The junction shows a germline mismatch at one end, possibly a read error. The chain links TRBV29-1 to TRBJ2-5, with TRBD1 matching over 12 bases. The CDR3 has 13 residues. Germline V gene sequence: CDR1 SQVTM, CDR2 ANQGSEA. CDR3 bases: TGCAGCGTAGAAGGGACAGGGGGCGGTGAGCAGTACTTC. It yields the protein CSVEGTGGGEQYF.

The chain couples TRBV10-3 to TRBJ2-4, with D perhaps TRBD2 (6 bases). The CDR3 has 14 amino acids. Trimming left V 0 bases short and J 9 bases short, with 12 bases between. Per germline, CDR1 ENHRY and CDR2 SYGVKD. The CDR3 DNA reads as TGTGCCATCAGTGAGTCTCTAATGGGGGGCATTCAGTACTTC. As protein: CAISESLMGGIQYF.

As DNA, the CDR3 is TGTGCCAGTAGTATGCGCGGTATGGATACGCAGTATTTT. Protein: CASSMRGMDTQYF. The chain has TRBV19 and TRBJ2-3; no firm D call. CDR3 length equals 13 residues. CDR1 LNHDA and CDR2 SQIVND come from the germline V gene (reference sequence). V lost 3 bases to trimming and J lost 6 bases, with 10 bases between them.

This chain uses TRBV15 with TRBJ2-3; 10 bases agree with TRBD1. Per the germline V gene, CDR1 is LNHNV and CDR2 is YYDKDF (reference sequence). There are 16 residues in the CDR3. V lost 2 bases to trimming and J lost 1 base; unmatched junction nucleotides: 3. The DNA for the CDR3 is TGTGCCACCAGCAGAACGGGACAGGGGCGCACAGATACGCAGTATTTT. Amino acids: CATSRTGQGRTDTQYF. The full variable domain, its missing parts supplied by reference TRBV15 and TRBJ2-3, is DAMVIQNPRYQVTQFGKPVTLSCSQTLNHNVMYWYQQKSSQAPKLLFHYYDKDFNNEADTPDNFQSRRPNTSFCFLDIRSPGLGDTAMYLCATSRTGQGRTDTQYFGPGTRLTVL.